One sample yielded the 9 T cell receptor beta chains listed below, sequenced in a study of T cell repertoires in cytomegalovirus infection. TCRdb re-analysed the reads in MiXCR, keeping a single row per CDR3 protein. The top ten clones hold about an eighth of a sample with 250,000 to 400,000 distinct CDR3 sequences, around 25% of them seen once. Their specific antigens are unknown. The material was cultured PBMCs, obtained from culture after CMV antigen stimulation. The receptor set was obtained from a human donor in good health (CMV status not recorded). Some clones in this sample may be carry-over from other donors' samples.

V and J are TRBV20-1 and TRBJ2-1; D is tentatively TRBD1 or TRBD2 (5 bases each). The V end was cut by 6 bases, the J end by 9 bases, with 21 bases between. This CDR3 is 14 amino acids long. In germline, CDR1 is DFQATT, CDR2 SNEGSKA (reference sequence). The chain's CDR3 is CSAPRAGAVSEQFF. For the CDR3, the DNA is TGCAGTGCCCCGAGGGCCGGGGCCGTCAGTGAGCAGTTCTTC.

The chain is built from TRBV29-1 and TRBJ1-1; D unresolved. Germline lookup yields CDR1 SQVTM and CDR2 ANQGSEA. This CDR3 contains 13 residues. The V end lost 5 bases, the J end lost 2 bases, and 12 bases lay between the germline ends. The CDR3 reads CSVFLAVNTEAFF. CDR3 nucleotides: TGCAGCGTTTTTTTGGCGGTCAACACTGAAGCTTTCTTT.

In its sample, this clonotype was seen many times. Here the CDR3 reads CASSEWIADGYTF. The CDR3 coding sequence is TGTGCCAGCAGTGAATGGATAGCTGATGGCTACACCTTC. This rearrangement joins TRBV6-1 to TRBJ1-2, with D uncertain. The germline V gene has CDR1 MNHNS and CDR2 SASEGT. The V and J ends lost 2 bases and 6 bases respectively, with 10 bases between them. The CDR3 sequence is 13 residues long.

This clonotype was detected many times. V and J are TRBV7-2 and TRBJ2-3, with a tentative D call TRBD1 (7 bases). CDR3 length equals 20 residues. Germline assignment: CDR1 SGHTA and CDR2 FQGNSA. V lost 5 bases, J lost 0 bases, and 27 bases lay in between. In DNA form, the CDR3 reads TGTGCCAGCAGCCGACGGGCCCCTAATGCACAGGGGACTAGCACAGATACGCAGTATTTT. It specifies CASSRRAPNAQGTSTDTQYF.

This clonotype was observed at least ten times. The chain recombines TRBV13 with TRBJ2-3; 14 nucleotides line up with TRBD2. Germline lookup yields CDR1 PRHDT and CDR2 FYEKMQ (reference sequence). The CDR3 runs 17 residues. Trimming took 5 bases from V and 5 from J; bases not matched to a gene: 9. Written as DNA, the CDR3 is TGTGCCAGCAGCCCCACGGGAGGACTAGCGGGAGGAGATACGCAGTATTTT. The encoded protein is CASSPTGGLAGGDTQYF.

The chain carries TRBV20-1 and TRBJ2-1; no reliable D call. V was pared by 5 bases and J by 5 bases, with 10 bases between. The CDR3 is 12 residues long. The germline V gene has CDR1 DFQATT and CDR2 SNEGSKA (reference sequence). The CDR3 reads CSAAWSNNEQFF. Here the CDR3 DNA reads TGCAGTGCTGCGTGGAGTAACAATGAGCAGTTCTTC.

This sequence joins TRBV24-1 and TRBJ2-2; D is possibly TRBD1 (6 bases). There are 15 residues in the CDR3. The germline CDR1 and CDR2 sequences are KGHDR and SFDVKD. Trimming took off 7 bases at V and 7 bases at J, with 18 bases between the two ends. CDR3 nucleotide sequence: TGTGCCACCAGGGCAGGGGCCGGCAGTCACGGGGAGCTGTTTTTT. This translates into CATRAGAGSHGELFF.

The rearrangement joins TRBV12-3 or TRBV12-4 to TRBJ2-1, with 8 bases lining up with TRBD2. The CDR3 runs to 14 residues. The trim removed 5 bases at V and 7 bases at J, leaving 7 bases unmatched. The CDR3 here is CASSPGTRGNEQFF. Written as DNA, the CDR3 is TGTGCCAGCAGTCCCGGGACTAGAGGTAATGAGCAGTTCTTC.

The chain is built from TRBV6-6 and TRBJ2-5; D may be TRBD2 (6 bases). Trimming left V 7 bases short and J 2 bases short, with 17 bases between. The CDR3 extends over 15 amino acids. The germline V gene encodes CDR1 MNHNY and CDR2 SVGAGI (reference sequence). The CDR3 spells CASMQLAVGQETQYF. The CDR3 coding sequence is TGTGCCAGCATGCAACTAGCAGTCGGGCAAGAGACCCAGTACTTC.